This T cell receptor (beta chain) was recorded in a study of CD4 T cells in relation to SARS-CoV-2 and coronaviruses. As regards this clone: Its antigen is undetermined.

Libraries were prepared by immunoSEQ multiplex PCR; TCRdb keeps only in-frame clonotypes and omits some of them. Of around 16,000 clones listed, roughly 80% are singletons. The CDR3 has 13 residues. The germline CDR1 and CDR2 sequences are SNHLY and FYNNEI. V shed 5 bases and J 6 bases; nucleotides not matched to a gene: 3. Before the COVID-19 pandemic, during about 2010-2018, CD4+ T cells were taken from unexposed donors. After roughly ten days of culture, CD4+ T cells were isolated. Source material: CD4+ T cells from PBMCs, cultured in vitro. This sequence was found in a human donor in good health. The chain has TRBV2 and TRBJ2-2; 7 bases agree with TRBD1. CDR3 in amino acids: CASSSDRAGELFF. The CDR3, as DNA: TGTGCCAGCAGTTCCGACAGGGCCGGGGAGCTGTTTTTT.